This T cell receptor (beta chain) was recorded in a study of response to subunit inactivated influenza vaccine. Germline V gives CDR1 SGHTA, CDR2 FQGNSA. V was pared by 0 bases and J by 3 bases, with 11 bases between. This CDR3 has 15 residues. One entry per CDR3 protein results from TCRdb running MiXCR on the RT-PCR reads. Of hundreds of thousands of distinct CDR3 sequences detected, around 11% appear once; the ten largest clones hold 9.5% to 12%. These data also formed part of another study, on T cells expressing NK-cell markers. As that study records: The authors generated TCR beta cDNA through 5'RACE template switching with UMIs. Sequencing covered eight donors, seven HCMV-seropositive and one seronegative. The authors applied an anti-gamma-delta TCR antibody in several experiments, and it restricted sorting to alpha-beta TCR T cells. In six donors, dominant NKG2C+ clonotypes were roughly 1.0-7.0% of CD8+ T cells. For a few donors, these clonotypes were likewise the leading ones in the CD3+CD56-NKG2C+ fraction.

The source material was PBMCs from blood, sampled on the day of vaccination. The V and J genes are TRBV7-2 and TRBJ2-5; weak D call: TRBD2 (6 bases). The receptor was isolated from a man aged 45 to 65 who received an inactivated influenza vaccine. CDR3: CASSLAGTVKETQYF. In DNA form, the CDR3 reads TGTGCCAGCAGCTTAGCCGGGACTGTAAAAGAGACCCAGTACTTC.